This T cell receptor (beta chain) was recovered during a study of cytomegalovirus exposure and HLA in healthy donors. Findings of the study overall: Sequencing depth roughly uniform across donors was assumed in presence/absence analyses.

Points on this clone: Its specificity is not known.

Germline values: CDR1 SGHVS, CDR2 FQNEAQ. The CDR3 is 16 amino acids. Trimming left V 5 bases short and J 3 bases short, with 17 bases between. The PCR had 60 Vbeta and 13 Jbeta primers. The assay was immunoSEQ multiplex PCR, and TCRdb's table has in-frame clones only and misses some. The sample has 150,000 to 200,000 clones; 60% to 80% are singletons. The sequenced sample was PBMCs. This chain connects TRBV7-8 to TRBJ1-3; possible D gene TRBD1, 5 bases. This clonotype was obtained from a female donor in good health and CMV-seronegative. CDR3 protein: CASSPSVGRGGNTIYF. In nucleotides, the CDR3 is TGTGCCAGCAGCCCCTCCGTGGGGCGCGGTGGAAACACCATATATTTT.